This T cell receptor (beta chain) was observed in a study of blood T cell repertoires in COVID-19. Clones were sequenced by immunoSEQ multiplex PCR, and TCRdb holds only the in-frame ones, with some missing. The sample includes approximately 200,000 clones, 82% of them seen just once. CDR3 length: 16 residues. V was shortened by 0 bases and J by 8 bases, with 17 bases between the two germline ends. The V gene's germline CDR1 is LGHNA and CDR2 YSLEER. This receptor was obtained from a man in his forties who had recovered from COVID-19. V usage is TRBV4-3 and J usage is TRBJ2-1, with a possible D match to TRBD2 (5 bases). The sample consisted of PBMCs or T cells enriched from blood (not recorded which). The CDR3 loop reads CASSQDRGRPADEQFF. Here the CDR3 DNA reads TGCGCCAGCAGCCAAGATCGAGGGCGCCCCGCGGATGAGCAGTTCTTC.